This TCR beta chain was retrieved from a study of breast tumors, draining lymph nodes, adjacent tissues. Findings of the study overall: The data were judged consistent with most tumor T cells coming from lymph node and expanding in tumor.

This clonotype was recorded many times. Its antigen is undetermined. The lymph nodes were axillary draining lymph nodes from breast cancer patients. TCRdb re-called the multiplex PCR reads with MiXCR, one entry per CDR3 protein. The sample holds about 270,000 distinct CDR3 sequences, 30% seen once. This sequence originates from a female donor with breast cancer. Some clones in this sample may be carry-over from other donors' samples. The sequenced sample consisted of axillary lymph node tissue.

The CDR3 DNA reads as TGTGCCAGCAGCGTAGGGGGTTGGGAGCCCCAGCATTTT. Translation: CASSVGGWEPQHF. The rearrangement links TRBV9 to TRBJ1-5, with D hard to call. The CDR3 contains 13 residues. In germline, CDR1 is SGDLS, CDR2 YYNGEE. V was clipped by 0 bases and J by 8 bases, with 9 bases between them.